This entry lists 20 T cell receptor beta chains sequenced from one sample in a study of T cell responses to AZD1222 COVID-19 vaccine. Assay used: immunoSEQ multiplex PCR; TCRdb lists only in-frame clones, some missing. The data show over 45,000 clones, with around 92% seen just once and just under 2% held by the top ten. Source: peripheral blood, taken on day 0 of AZD1222 vaccination. The receptor source for this set is an adult in good health.

The chain couples TRBV24-1 to TRBJ2-1, with TRBD2 matching 11 bases. Germline values: CDR1 KGHDR, CDR2 SFDVKD. Trimming took 12 bases from V and 6 from J; bases not matched to a gene: 6. CDR3 size: 13 residues. The chain's CDR3 is CAVGLAGGNEQFF. The CDR3 DNA reads as TGTGCCGTCGGGCTAGCGGGAGGCAATGAGCAGTTCTTC.

This clone was picked up one time. The chain has TRBV6-1 and TRBJ1-1; D uncertain. The CDR3 consists of 13 residues. CDR1 is MNHNS and CDR2 is SASEGT in the germline V gene. Trimming pared 2 bases from V and 3 bases from J, leaving 7 bases between. The CDR3 is CASSETVYTEAFF. DNA of the CDR3: TGTGCCAGCAGTGAAACTGTGTACACTGAAGCTTTCTTT.

This clone was picked up a small number of times. V gene TRBV10-3 combines with J gene TRBJ2-7, with D unclear. The CDR3 is 13 residues long. Germline-derived CDR1 and CDR2 are ENHRY and SYGVKD. The V and J ends lost 10 bases and 2 bases respectively, with 15 bases between them. The DNA for the CDR3 is TGTGCCACCTTTGATGGGGTTACCTACGAGCAGTACTTC. As protein: CATFDGVTYEQYF.

With regard to this clone: The sample contains more than one DNA sequence encoding this CDR3. The chain links TRBV5-6 to TRBJ1-2; no reliable D call. Trimming stripped 0 bases from V and 5 bases from J, with 8 bases between. The germline V gene has CDR1 SGHDT and CDR2 YYEEEE. The CDR3 extends over 13 amino acids. For the CDR3, the DNA is TGTGCCAGCAGCTTGGCCTCGGGGTATGGCTACACCTTC. Its translation is CASSLASGYGYTF.

V gene TRBV7-9 combines with J gene TRBJ2-2; the match to TRBD1 covers 7 bases. This CDR3 spans 16 amino acids. The junction had 11 bases not matched to a gene; V was cut back by 5 bases and J by 5 bases. Germline CDR1 is SEHNR and CDR2 is FQNEAQ (reference sequence). CDR3 sequence (DNA): TGTGCCAGCAGCACAAAACAGGGGCTGAGGACCGGGGAGCTGTTTTTT. It encodes CASSTKQGLRTGELFF.

The chain joins TRBV18 to TRBJ2-7; a possible D gene is TRBD2 (6 bases). The CDR3 totals 12 residues. The ends were cut back, 2 bases at V and 5 bases at J, with 7 bases in the middle. Germline assignment: CDR1 KGHSH and CDR2 LQKENI. The CDR3 here is CASSPGGDEQYF. The CDR3 coding sequence is TGTGCCAGCTCACCAGGAGGGGACGAGCAGTACTTC.

This clone was seen a few times. The chain uses TRBV15 and TRBJ2-1; D is unclear. V was clipped by 6 bases and J by 1 base, with 16 bases between them. This CDR3 spans 16 amino acids. CDR1 is LNHNV and CDR2 is YYDKDF in the germline V gene (reference sequence). The CDR3 DNA is TGTGCCACCAGTGGTCGTACAGCGCGGTCCTACAATGAGCAGTTCTTC. This translates into CATSGRTARSYNEQFF. Full variable domain (remainder filled in from reference TRBV15 and TRBJ2-1): DAMVIQNPRYQVTQFGKPVTLSCSQTLNHNVMYWYQQKSSQAPKLLFHYYDKDFNNEADTPDNFQSRRPNTSFCFLDIRSPGLGDTAMYLCATSGRTARSYNEQFFGPGTRLTVL.

The chain employs TRBV5-1 and TRBJ2-7; tentative D call: TRBD1 (7 bases). The germline gives CDR1 SGHRS, CDR2 YFSETQ. V shed 1 base and J shed 5 bases, with 16 bases lying between them. The CDR3 has 15 amino acids. The DNA for the CDR3 is TGCGCCAGCAGCTTGTATGGAGTCAGGGGGGACGAGCAGTACTTC. It encodes CASSLYGVRGDEQYF.

This rearrangement joins TRBV6-5 to TRBJ2-7; a possible D gene is TRBD2 (5 bases). Per the germline V gene, CDR1 is MNHEY and CDR2 is SVGAGI. This CDR3 has 14 residues. The germline V and J ends were trimmed by 4 bases and 3 bases, with 13 bases remaining between them. The CDR3: CASSSAGPSYEQYF. Written as DNA, the CDR3 is TGTGCCAGCAGTTCGGCGGGCCCAAGCTACGAGCAGTACTTC.

This clone was detected only once. The chain employs TRBV23-1 and TRBJ1-2; the D is unclear. TRBV23-1 is an open reading frame, and its role is uncertain. CDR3 length: 14 amino acids. The germline V and J ends were trimmed by 2 bases and 5 bases, with 12 bases remaining between them. The CDR3 sequence: CASSQPQYFYGYTF. CDR3 nucleotide sequence: TGCGCCAGCAGTCAACCACAGTATTTTTATGGCTACACCTTC.

This chain uses TRBV9 with TRBJ1-2; D gene uncertain. The V gene's germline CDR1 is SGDLS and CDR2 YYNGEE. Trimming left V 0 bases short and J 4 bases short, with 7 bases between. This CDR3 is 13 amino acids long. CDR3 region: CASSVAAFYGYTF. Written as DNA, the CDR3 is TGTGCCAGCAGCGTAGCCGCTTTCTATGGCTACACCTTC.

This clone was counted a few times. V and J are TRBV7-2 and TRBJ2-1, with 9 positions matching TRBD2. The CDR3 is 15 amino acids. After removal of 8 bases from V and 0 bases from J, the junction contained 5 bases not matched to a gene. Germline V lookup: CDR1 SGHTA, CDR2 FQGNSA. CDR3 loop: CASGLAGSSYNEQFF. As DNA, the CDR3 is TGTGCCAGCGGCCTAGCGGGATCCTCCTACAATGAGCAGTTCTTC.

The CDR3 sequence is CASSLEMSGYGYTF. The CDR3 DNA is TGTGCCAGCAGCTTGGAAATGAGTGGCTATGGCTACACCTTC. V is TRBV7-9 and J is TRBJ1-2; D unresolved. Germline V gene lookup returns CDR1 SEHNR and CDR2 FQNEAQ (reference sequence). The CDR3 is 14 amino acids. V lost 3 bases and J lost 4, with 12 bases in between. Using reference TRBV7-9 and TRBJ1-2 for the parts outside the CDR3, the full variable domain is DTGVSQNPRHKITKRGQNVTFRCDPISEHNRLYWYRQTLGQGPEFLTYFQNEAQLEKSRLLSDRFSAERPKGSFSTLEIQRTEQGDSAMYLCASSLEMSGYGYTFGSGTRLTVV.

The J gene is TRBJ2-7, the V gene TRBV20-1; D is unresolved. The length of the CDR3 is 11 residues. CDR1 and CDR2 (germline): DFQATT, SNEGSKA (reference sequence). Trimming took 2 bases from V and 7 from J, leaving 9 bases between them. CDR3 coding DNA: TGCAGTGCTAGACCGTATGGGGAGCAGTACTTC. Its protein product is CSARPYGEQYF.

The genes are TRBV3-1 (or the pseudogene TRBV3-2) and TRBJ2-7; 15 nucleotides align to TRBD2. Germline lookup yields CDR1 LGHDT and CDR2 YNNKEL (reference sequence). Losses at the gene ends were 4 bases for V and 7 bases for J; bases not matched to a gene: 5. The CDR3 totals 15 residues. CDR3 nucleotide sequence: TGTGCCAGCAGCCTGGGACTAGCGGGAGGAAGAGAGCAGTACTTC. It specifies CASSLGLAGGREQYF.

CDR3 sequence: CASSREGQGYGYTF. The CDR3 DNA is TGCGCCAGCAGCCGGGAGGGACAGGGTTATGGCTACACCTTC. The chain has TRBV5-1 and TRBJ1-2; 9 bases align to TRBD1. The trim removed 4 bases at V and 5 bases at J, leaving 6 bases unmatched. CDR1 and CDR2 (germline): SGHRS, YFSETQ. The CDR3 totals 14 residues.

The gene calls are TRBV30 and TRBJ2-7; the match to TRBD2 covers 10 bases. This CDR3 region has 13 residues. Germline CDR1 GTSNPN, CDR2 SVGIG (reference sequence). Losses at the gene ends were 5 bases for V and 3 bases for J; bases not matched to a gene: 4. The CDR3 here is CAWEREGLYEQYF. CDR3 bases: TGTGCCTGGGAGCGGGAGGGCCTCTACGAGCAGTACTTC.

This CDR3 is CASSATANYGYTF. The CDR3 region has the DNA TGTGCCAGCAGCGCGACAGCTAACTATGGCTACACCTTC. This chain joins TRBV9 and TRBJ1-2, with D maybe TRBD1 (5 bases). The CDR3 is 13 residues long. Germline CDR1 and CDR2: SGDLS and YYNGEE. V was clipped by 3 bases and J by 0 bases, with 6 bases between them.

This chain joins TRBV18 and TRBJ1-1, with D possibly matching TRBD1 (6 bases). The germline V gene has CDR1 KGHSH and CDR2 LQKENI. Trimming stripped 3 bases from V and 1 base from J, with 15 bases between. The length of the CDR3 is 16 residues. The CDR3 DNA reads as TGTGCCAGCTCACCGGAGGTCCGGGGGGCGAACACTGAAGCTTTCTTT. Its translation is CASSPEVRGANTEAFF.

This chain joins TRBV4-1 and TRBJ2-2, with 8 bases aligning to TRBD2. Trimming cost V 0 bases and J 4 bases; bases outside gene matches: 10. The CDR3 is 18 amino acids. Germline CDR1 and CDR2: MGHRA and YSYEKL. DNA of the CDR3: TGCGCCAGCAGCCAAGAACCAGCGGGAGCGATTGTCACCGGGGAGCTGTTTTTT. It codes for CASSQEPAGAIVTGELFF.